This passage covers 18 T cell receptor beta chains from one sample sequenced in a study of cytomegalovirus exposure and HLA in healthy donors. The PCR used 60 Vbeta and 13 Jbeta primers. Repertoires were generated with immunoSEQ multiplex PCR, while TCRdb's copy carries only in-frame clones and drops some. The data contain about 210,000 clones, around 80% of them singletons. Material for sequencing was PBMCs. Source of these receptors: a boy between 10 and 17 years old in good health and CMV-seronegative.

J is TRBJ1-1 and V is TRBV19, with TRBD1 matching over 8 bases. There are 15 residues in the CDR3. Germline CDR1 is LNHDA and CDR2 is SQIVND (reference sequence). V gave up 1 base and J gave up 3 bases; unmatched junction bases: 4. CDR3 in DNA: TGTGCCAGTAGTATAGGCCTACAGGGGGACACTGAAGCTTTCTTT. Translating gives CASSIGLQGDTEAFF.

The chain joins TRBV6-5 to TRBJ2-5; 7 bases are shared with TRBD2. This CDR3 contains 14 residues. V shed 4 bases and J 4 bases; nucleotides not matched to a gene: 6. Looked up from germline, CDR1 is MNHEY and CDR2 is SVGAGI. The CDR3 here is CASSLRGGGETQYF. CDR3 nucleotides: TGTGCCAGCAGTTTACGGGGCGGGGGAGAGACCCAGTACTTC.

The gene calls are TRBV30 and TRBJ2-1, with 14 bases identical to TRBD2. Germline V gene data show CDR1 as GTSNPN and CDR2 as SVGIG (reference sequence). Losses at the gene ends were 2 bases for V and 15 bases for J; bases not matched to a gene: 12. This CDR3 is built from 15 residues. The CDR3 DNA follows: TGTGCCTGGAGTTATGGACTAGCGGGGGGCCGCGGGGGGTTCTTC. It yields the protein CAWSYGLAGGRGGFF. The entire variable domain, with the rest obtained from reference TRBV30 and TRBJ2-1, is as follows: SQTIHQWPATLVQPVGSPLSLECTVEGTSNPNLYWYRQAAGRGLQLLFYSVGIGQISSEVPQNLSASRPQDRQFILSSKKLLLSDSGFYLCAWSYGLAGGRGGFFGPGTRLTVL.

This rearrangement joins TRBV19 to TRBJ1-4; possible D gene TRBD1, 5 bases. The CDR3 totals 15 residues. V lost 3 bases and J 8 bases, leaving 16 bases between the germline ends. Germline V CDR1 and CDR2: LNHDA, SQIVND (reference sequence). CDR3 residues: CASSMLGQGGEKLFF. The CDR3 DNA reads TGTGCCAGTAGTATGTTAGGTCAGGGAGGCGAAAAACTGTTTTTT.

The chain is built from TRBV15 and TRBJ2-3; 8 bases are shared with TRBD1. The CDR3 is 15 residues long. The junction had 7 bases not matched to a gene; V was cut back by 4 bases and J by 4 bases. Per the germline V gene, CDR1 is LNHNV and CDR2 is YYDKDF (reference sequence). The CDR3 sequence is CATSKSGGAPDTQYF. As DNA, the CDR3 is TGTGCCACCAGCAAGTCAGGGGGCGCCCCAGATACGCAGTATTTT.

The chain is built from TRBV6-1 and TRBJ1-2; 8 bases line up with TRBD1. The V and J ends lost 5 bases and 0 bases, in that order; junction bases with no gene match: 5. CDR1 and CDR2 (germline): MNHNS, SASEGT. The CDR3 length is 15 residues. The CDR3, as DNA: TGTGCCAGCAGTACCCACAGGGGGGCTAACTATGGCTACACCTTC. This codes for CASSTHRGANYGYTF.

The rearrangement joins TRBV10-2 to TRBJ2-7; possible D gene TRBD1, 5 bases. The ends were cut back, 4 bases at V and 0 bases at J, with 7 bases in the middle. The CDR3 consists of 13 residues. CDR1 is WSHSY, CDR2 SAAADI, per germline. CDR3 sequence reads: CASSGQFSYEQYF. CDR3 sequence (DNA): TGCGCCAGCAGTGGACAGTTCTCCTACGAGCAGTACTTC.

This chain uses TRBV29-1 with TRBJ2-7; the match to TRBD1 covers 7 bases. The CDR3 sequence is 14 residues long. Per the germline V gene, CDR1 is SQVTM and CDR2 is ANQGSEA. The trim removed 5 bases at V and 5 bases at J, leaving 12 bases unmatched. The CDR3 DNA reads as TGCAGCGTTCAACAGGGGTTATCGTTTGACGAGCAGTACTTC. It yields the protein CSVQQGLSFDEQYF.

This chain uses TRBV11-2 with TRBJ1-1; 10 positions match TRBD1. CDR1 and CDR2 (germline): SGHAT, FQNNGV. The CDR3 spans 15 residues. Trimming at V came to 5 bases and at J to 8 bases, leaving 11 bases not matched to a gene. CDR3 residues: CASSLLTGGAGEAFF. In DNA, the CDR3 is TGTGCCAGCAGCCTCCTGACAGGGGGCGCGGGGGAAGCTTTCTTT. The entire variable domain, with the rest obtained from reference TRBV11-2 and TRBJ1-1, is as follows: EAGVAQSPRYKIIEKRQSVAFWCNPISGHATLYWYQQILGQGPKLLIQFQNNGVVDDSQLPKDRFSAERLKGVDSTLKIQPAKLEDSAVYLCASSLLTGGAGEAFFGQGTRLTVV.

This clone appeared a single time. This chain joins TRBV11-2 and TRBJ1-2, with TRBD1 as a possible D gene (6 bases). This CDR3 is 15 amino acids long. Trimming took 6 bases from V and 0 from J, leaving 14 bases between them. CDR1 and CDR2 (germline): SGHAT, FQNNGV. The CDR3 is CASRRTGHPNYGYTF. The CDR3, as DNA: TGTGCCAGCAGGCGGACGGGACACCCTAACTATGGCTACACCTTC.

The rearrangement uses TRBV10-3 and TRBJ1-1; tentative D call: TRBD1 (5 bases). With 4 bases removed from V and 5 bases from J, the gap between germline ends came to 14 bases. CDR1 is ENHRY, CDR2 SYGVKD, per germline. The CDR3 contains 14 residues. DNA of the CDR3: TGTGCCATCAGTGGGGGGGGTGGGGAGACTGAAGCTTTCTTT. Translated: CAISGGGGETEAFF.

The chain is built from TRBV9 and TRBJ1-2; D gene unclear. The V gene's germline CDR1 is SGDLS and CDR2 YYNGEE. V lost 4 bases and J 2 bases, leaving 12 bases between the germline ends. The CDR3 length is 14 residues. For the CDR3, the DNA is TGTGCCAGCAGCCTCAGCGGAGGGAACTATGGCTACACCTTC. Translating it yields CASSLSGGNYGYTF.

The rearrangement joins TRBV6-6 to TRBJ2-2; D ambiguous. CDR1 is MNHNY, CDR2 SVGAGI, per germline (reference sequence). Trimming removed 6 bases at V and 1 base at J, with 9 bases between. CDR3 length equals 14 residues. The CDR3 region has the DNA TGTGCCAGCAGCTTCGTATTGAACACCGGGGAGCTGTTTTTT. Residues: CASSFVLNTGELFF.

This clone was seen a single time. The chain is built from TRBV19 and TRBJ2-4; tentatively, D is TRBD1 (5 bases). CDR3 length: 16 residues. CDR1 is LNHDA and CDR2 is SQIVND in the germline V gene (reference sequence). V was clipped by 3 bases and J by 0 bases, with 12 bases between them. The CDR3 loop is CASSIPAGSAKNIQYF. CDR3 coding DNA: TGTGCCAGTAGTATTCCAGCAGGGTCAGCCAAAAACATTCAGTACTTC. Supplemented by reference TRBV19 and TRBJ2-4, the full variable domain reads DGGITQSPKYLFRKEGQNVTLSCEQNLNHDAMYWYRQDPGQGLRLIYYSQIVNDFQKGDIAEGYSVSREKKESFPLTVTSAQKNPTAFYLCASSIPAGSAKNIQYFGAGTRLSVL.

The V gene is TRBV27, the J gene TRBJ2-3, with D unresolved. There are 13 residues in the CDR3. CDR1 MNHEY and CDR2 SMNVEV come from the germline V gene (reference sequence). The V end lost 5 bases, the J end lost 2 bases, and 8 bases lay between the germline ends. The CDR3 reads CASSAGITDTQYF. In DNA form, the CDR3 reads TGTGCCAGCAGTGCAGGAATCACAGATACGCAGTATTTT.

A few counts support this clone. The chain couples TRBV7-3 to TRBJ1-1; tentatively, D is TRBD1 (6 bases). Germline V CDR1 and CDR2: SGHTA, FQGTGA. The CDR3 runs 15 residues. The ends were cut back, 5 bases at V and 3 bases at J, with 16 bases in the middle. CDR3: CASSPMSGGYTEAFF. In nucleotides, the CDR3 is TGTGCCAGCAGCCCTATGTCGGGGGGCTACACTGAAGCTTTCTTT.

This clone was found once. This chain connects TRBV9 to TRBJ2-2; D might be TRBD2 (5 bases). The germline CDR1 and CDR2 sequences are SGDLS and YYNGEE. Deletions cut 3 bases from V and 4 bases from J, with 7 bases between. The CDR3 runs 13 residues. CDR3 nucleotides: TGTGCCAGCAGCGAGCGGCCCACCGGGGAGCTGTTTTTT. Its translation is CASSERPTGELFF.

The table lists this clone with a count of one. The V call is TRBV4-1, the J call TRBJ2-2, with 7 positions matching TRBD2. Germline lookup yields CDR1 MGHRA and CDR2 YSYEKL. This CDR3 comprises 15 residues. V lost 2 bases and J lost 3; bases outside the gene matches: 3. CDR3 sequence: CASSQTSVHTGELFF. CDR3 DNA sequence: TGCGCCAGCAGCCAAACTAGCGTACACACCGGGGAGCTGTTTTTT.